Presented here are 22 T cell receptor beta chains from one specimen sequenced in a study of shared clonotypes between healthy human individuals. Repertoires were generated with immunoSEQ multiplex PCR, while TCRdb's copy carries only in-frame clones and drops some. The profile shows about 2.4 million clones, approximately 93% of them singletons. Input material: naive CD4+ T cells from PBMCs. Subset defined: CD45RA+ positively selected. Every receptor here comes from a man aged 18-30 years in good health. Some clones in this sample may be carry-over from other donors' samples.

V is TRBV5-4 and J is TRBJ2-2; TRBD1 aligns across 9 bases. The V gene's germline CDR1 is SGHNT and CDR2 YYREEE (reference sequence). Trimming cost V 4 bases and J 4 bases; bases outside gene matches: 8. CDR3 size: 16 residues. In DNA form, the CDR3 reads TGTGCCAGCAGCCCTCCGGGACAGGGATTCACCGGGGAGCTGTTTTTT. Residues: CASSPPGQGFTGELFF.

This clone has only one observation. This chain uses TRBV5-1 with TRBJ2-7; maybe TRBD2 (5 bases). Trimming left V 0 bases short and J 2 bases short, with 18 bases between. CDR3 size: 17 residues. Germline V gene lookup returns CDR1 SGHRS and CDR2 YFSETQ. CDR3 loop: CASSLGDYQSNPYEQYF. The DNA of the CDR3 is TGCGCCAGCAGCTTGGGTGACTACCAATCTAACCCCTACGAGCAGTACTTC. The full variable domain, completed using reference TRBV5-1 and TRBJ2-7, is KAGVTQTPRYLIKTRGQQVTLSCSPISGHRSVSWYQQTPGQGLQFLFEYFSETQRNKGNFPGRFSGRQFSNSRSEMNVSTLELGDSALYLCASSLGDYQSNPYEQYFGPGTRLTVT.

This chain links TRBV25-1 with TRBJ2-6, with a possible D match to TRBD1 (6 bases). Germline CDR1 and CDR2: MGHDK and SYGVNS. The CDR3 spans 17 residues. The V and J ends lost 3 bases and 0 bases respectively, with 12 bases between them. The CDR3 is CASSDYDRSSGANVLTF. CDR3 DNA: TGTGCCAGCAGTGATTACGACAGGTCCTCTGGGGCCAACGTCCTGACTTTC.

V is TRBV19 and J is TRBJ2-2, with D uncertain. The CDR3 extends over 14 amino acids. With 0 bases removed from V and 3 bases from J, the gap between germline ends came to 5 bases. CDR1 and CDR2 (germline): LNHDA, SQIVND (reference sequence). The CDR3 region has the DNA TGTGCCAGTAGTATAGACGCCTACACCGGGGAGCTGTTTTTT. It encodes CASSIDAYTGELFF.

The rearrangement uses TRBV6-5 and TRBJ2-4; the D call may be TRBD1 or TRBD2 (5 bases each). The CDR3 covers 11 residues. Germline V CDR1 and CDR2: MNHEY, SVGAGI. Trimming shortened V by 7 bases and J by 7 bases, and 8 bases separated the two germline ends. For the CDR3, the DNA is TGTGCCAGCAAGAGGGGCAACATTCAGTACTTC. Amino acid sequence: CASKRGNIQYF.

The CDR3 protein is CASSDDIYEQYF. The CDR3 nucleotides are TGTGCCAGCAGCGACGACATCTACGAGCAGTACTTC. The chain carries TRBV2 and TRBJ2-7; D unresolved. V lost 6 bases to trimming and J lost 3 bases, with 9 bases between them. The CDR3 sequence is 12 residues long. In germline, CDR1 is SNHLY, CDR2 FYNNEI.

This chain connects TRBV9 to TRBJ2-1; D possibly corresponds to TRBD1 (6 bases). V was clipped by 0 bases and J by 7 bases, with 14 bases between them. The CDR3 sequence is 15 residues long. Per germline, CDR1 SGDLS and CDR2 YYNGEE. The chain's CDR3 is CASSVEGDPLNEQFF. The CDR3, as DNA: TGTGCCAGCAGCGTAGAGGGGGATCCTCTGAATGAGCAGTTCTTC.

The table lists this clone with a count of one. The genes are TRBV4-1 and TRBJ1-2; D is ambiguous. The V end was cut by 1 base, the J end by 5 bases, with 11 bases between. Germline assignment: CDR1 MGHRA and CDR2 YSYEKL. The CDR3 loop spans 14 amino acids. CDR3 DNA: TGCGCCAGCAGCCAAGTATCTGAGAAGTATGGCTACACCTTC. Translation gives CASSQVSEKYGYTF.

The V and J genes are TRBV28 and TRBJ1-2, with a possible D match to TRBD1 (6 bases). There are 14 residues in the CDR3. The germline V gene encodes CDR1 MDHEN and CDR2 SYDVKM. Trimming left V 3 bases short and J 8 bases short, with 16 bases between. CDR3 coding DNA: TGTGCCAGCAGTTTCCCCCAGGGGCTTGCGGGCTACACCTTC. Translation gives CASSFPQGLAGYTF.

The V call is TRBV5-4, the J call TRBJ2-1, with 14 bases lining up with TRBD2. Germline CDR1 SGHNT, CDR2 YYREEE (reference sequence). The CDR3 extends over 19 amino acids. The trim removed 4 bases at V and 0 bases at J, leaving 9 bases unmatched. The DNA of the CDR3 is TGTGCCAGCAGCGGGGGACTAGCGGGAGTAGACCGCTCCTACAATGAGCAGTTCTTC. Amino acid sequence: CASSGGLAGVDRSYNEQFF.

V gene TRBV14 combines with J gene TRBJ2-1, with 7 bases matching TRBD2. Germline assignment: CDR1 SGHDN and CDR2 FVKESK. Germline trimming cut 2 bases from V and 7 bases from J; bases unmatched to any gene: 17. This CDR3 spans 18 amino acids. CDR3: CASSQSGSRAGSRNEQFF. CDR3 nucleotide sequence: TGTGCCAGCAGCCAAAGTGGTAGCAGAGCGGGATCCAGGAATGAGCAGTTCTTC.

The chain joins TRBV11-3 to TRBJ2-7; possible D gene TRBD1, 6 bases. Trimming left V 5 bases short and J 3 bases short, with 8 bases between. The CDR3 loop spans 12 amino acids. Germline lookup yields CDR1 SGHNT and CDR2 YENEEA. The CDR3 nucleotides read TGTGCCAGCAGCAAGGACAGCTACGAGCAGTACTTC. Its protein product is CASSKDSYEQYF. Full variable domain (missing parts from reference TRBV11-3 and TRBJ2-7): EAGVVQSPRYKIIEKKQPVAFWCNPISGHNTLYWYLQNLGQGPELLIRYENEEAVDDSQLPKDRFSAERLKGVDSTLKIQPAELGDSAVYLCASSKDSYEQYFGPGTRLTVT.

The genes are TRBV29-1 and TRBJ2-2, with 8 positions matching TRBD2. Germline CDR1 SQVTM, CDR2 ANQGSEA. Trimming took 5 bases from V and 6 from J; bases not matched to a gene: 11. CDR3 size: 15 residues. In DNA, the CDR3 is TGCAGCGTTAAGTTCGCGGGAGGTCTGGCCGGGGAGCTGTTTTTT. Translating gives CSVKFAGGLAGELFF.

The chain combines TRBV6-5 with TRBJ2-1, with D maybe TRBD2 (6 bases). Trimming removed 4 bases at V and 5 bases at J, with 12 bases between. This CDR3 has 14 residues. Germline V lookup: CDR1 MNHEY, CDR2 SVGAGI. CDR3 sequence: CASSWGLGNNEQFF. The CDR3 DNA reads TGTGCCAGCAGTTGGGGACTTGGCAACAATGAGCAGTTCTTC.

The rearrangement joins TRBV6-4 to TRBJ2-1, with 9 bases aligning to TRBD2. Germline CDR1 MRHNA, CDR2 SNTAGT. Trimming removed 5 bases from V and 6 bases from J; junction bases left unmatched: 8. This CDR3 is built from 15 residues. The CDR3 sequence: CASSRRAAGGNEQFF. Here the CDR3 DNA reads TGTGCCAGCAGTCGAAGGGCAGCGGGGGGCAATGAGCAGTTCTTC.

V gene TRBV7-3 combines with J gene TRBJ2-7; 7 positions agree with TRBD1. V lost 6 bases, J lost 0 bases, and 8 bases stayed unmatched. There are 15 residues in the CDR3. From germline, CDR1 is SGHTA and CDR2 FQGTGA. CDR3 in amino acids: CASSRTGVGSYEQYF. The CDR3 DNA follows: TGTGCCAGCAGTCGAACAGGGGTAGGCTCCTACGAGCAGTACTTC.

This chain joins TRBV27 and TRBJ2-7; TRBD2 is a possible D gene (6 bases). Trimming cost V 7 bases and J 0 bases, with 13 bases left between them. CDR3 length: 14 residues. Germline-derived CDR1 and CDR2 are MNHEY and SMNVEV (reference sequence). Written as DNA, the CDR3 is TGTGCCAGCACGCAGCGGGCCACCTCCTACGAGCAGTACTTC. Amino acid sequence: CASTQRATSYEQYF.

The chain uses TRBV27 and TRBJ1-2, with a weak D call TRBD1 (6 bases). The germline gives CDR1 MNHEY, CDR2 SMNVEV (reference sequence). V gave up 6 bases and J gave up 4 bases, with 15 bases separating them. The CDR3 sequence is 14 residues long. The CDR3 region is CASREWGAGYGYTF. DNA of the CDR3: TGTGCCAGCAGAGAATGGGGGGCTGGCTATGGCTACACCTTC.

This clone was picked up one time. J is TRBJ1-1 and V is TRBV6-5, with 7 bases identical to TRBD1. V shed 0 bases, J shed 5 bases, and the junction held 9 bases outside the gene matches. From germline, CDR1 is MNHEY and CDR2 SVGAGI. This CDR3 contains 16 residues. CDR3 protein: CASSYSTGQDGTEAFF. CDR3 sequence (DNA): TGTGCCAGCAGTTACTCGACCGGACAGGACGGTACTGAAGCTTTCTTT.

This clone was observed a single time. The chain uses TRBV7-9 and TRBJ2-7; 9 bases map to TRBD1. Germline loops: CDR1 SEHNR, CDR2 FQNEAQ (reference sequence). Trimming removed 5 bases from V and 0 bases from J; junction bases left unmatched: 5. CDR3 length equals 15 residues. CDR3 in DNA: TGTGCCAGCAGCGACGGACAGGGGAGCTCCTACGAGCAGTACTTC. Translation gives CASSDGQGSSYEQYF. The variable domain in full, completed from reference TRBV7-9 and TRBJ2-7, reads DTGVSQNPRHKITKRGQNVTFRCDPISEHNRLYWYRQTLGQGPEFLTYFQNEAQLEKSRLLSDRFSAERPKGSFSTLEIQRTEQGDSAMYLCASSDGQGSSYEQYFGPGTRLTVT.

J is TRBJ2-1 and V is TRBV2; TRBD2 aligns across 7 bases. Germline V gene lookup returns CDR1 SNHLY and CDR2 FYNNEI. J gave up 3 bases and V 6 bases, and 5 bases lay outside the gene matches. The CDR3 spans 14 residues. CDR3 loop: CASRGGSGYNEQFF. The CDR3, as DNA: TGTGCCAGCAGGGGGGGGAGCGGCTACAATGAGCAGTTCTTC.

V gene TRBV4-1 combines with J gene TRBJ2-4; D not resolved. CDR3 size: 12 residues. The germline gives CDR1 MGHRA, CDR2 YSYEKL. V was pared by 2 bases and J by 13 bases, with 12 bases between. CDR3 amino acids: CASSQRAGRQYF. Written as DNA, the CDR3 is TGCGCCAGCAGCCAACGGGCCGGGCGGCAGTACTTC.